One and the same sample provided the 4 T cell receptor beta chains below, sequenced in a study of T-cell memory formation after mild COVID-19. A single record per CDR3 protein comes from TCRdb applying MiXCR to the 5' RACE reads. The sample consists of over 350,000 distinct CDR3 sequences, roughly 15% of them appearing once. Input material: PBMCs or a T cell subset sorted from them (not recorded which). Source of these receptors: a man aged 18 to 35 who had mild COVID-19 (a few samples of this study predate the infection). Cell type and time point are not known.

This clonotype was counted a few times. The J gene is TRBJ2-7, the V gene TRBV4-1; the D gene is possibly TRBD1 (6 bases). The V and J ends lost 1 base and 3 bases respectively, with 13 bases between them. The CDR3 totals 15 residues. In germline, CDR1 is MGHRA, CDR2 YSYEKL. This CDR3 reads CASSQVGGQIYEQYV. As DNA, the CDR3 is TGCGCCAGCAGCCAAGTCGGAGGACAGATCTACGAGCAGTACGTC.

The V and J genes are TRBV4-3 and TRBJ1-5; 7 bases are a match to TRBD1. The CDR3 is 16 amino acids. J lost 4 bases, V lost 1 base, and 7 bases had no gene match. Per the germline V gene, CDR1 is LGHNA and CDR2 is YSLEER. In DNA, the CDR3 is TGCGCCAGCAGCCAAGGGGCCGGGACAGCGAATCAGCCCCAGCATTTT. Its translation: CASSQGAGTANQPQHF.

This sequence joins TRBV6-6 and TRBJ2-1; a possible D gene is TRBD2 (5 bases). The CDR3 covers 11 residues. V lost 5 bases and J lost 9, with 8 bases in between. CDR1 MNHNY and CDR2 SVGAGI come from the germline V gene (reference sequence). CDR3: CASSREGEQFF. DNA for the CDR3: TGTGCCAGCAGTCGAGAGGGTGAGCAGTTCTTC.

The rearrangement links TRBV10-3 to TRBJ1-2, with 8 bases fitting TRBD1. This CDR3 region has 14 residues. Germline V gene data show CDR1 as ENHRY and CDR2 as SYGVKD. The junction had 8 bases not matched to a gene; V was cut back by 4 bases and J by 7 bases. CDR3 nucleotide sequence: TGTGCCATCAGTGCAGGACAGGGAGCGGCTGGCTACACCTTC. Residues: CAISAGQGAAGYTF.